What follows are 9 T cell receptor beta chains derived from one specimen sequenced in a study of cytomegalovirus exposure and HLA in healthy donors (dated by TCRdb to about 2017). The method behind the library was the immunoSEQ multiplex PCR assay. In TCRdb, the immuneACCESS table is reduced to in-frame sequences with V and J assigned. These tables do not hold every clone; where another copy was compared, an unresolved V gene accounts for under half, and the others remain unexplained. Counted in this sample were approximately 72,000 clones; 94% of them appeared once. Of the sample, 0.5% to 0.75% is held by the ten largest clones. Sequenced input: PBMCs. The receptors derive from a woman younger than 35 in good health and CMV-seronegative.

This rearrangement joins TRBV7-8 to TRBJ2-1; 7 bases line up with TRBD1. Germline trimming cut 5 bases from V and 5 bases from J; bases unmatched to any gene: 6. The CDR3 extends over 14 amino acids. Germline CDR1 SGHVS, CDR2 FQNEAQ. CDR3 nucleotide sequence: TGTGCCAGCAGCCAAACAGGGGCCGACAATGAGCAGTTCTTC. Its translation is CASSQTGADNEQFF.

This clone was picked up one time. This chain joins TRBV30 and TRBJ1-6; D unresolved. This CDR3 has 13 residues. Germline CDR1 GTSNPN, CDR2 SVGIG (reference sequence). Trimming took off 6 bases at V and 6 bases at J, with 12 bases between the two ends. The CDR3 loop is CACSSPSNSPLHF. DNA of the CDR3: TGTGCCTGTTCCAGTCCCAGTAATTCACCCCTCCACTTT.

The J gene is TRBJ2-7, the V gene TRBV27; D perhaps matches TRBD2 (6 bases). The CDR3 is 13 amino acids. CDR1 is MNHEY and CDR2 is SMNVEV in the germline V gene (reference sequence). In DNA, the CDR3 is TGTTCTCCCTCCCGGGACTCCCCCCCCAAGCAGTACTTC. It codes for CSPSRDSPPKQYF.

This chain uses TRBV5-1 with TRBJ2-3, with 12 bases aligning to TRBD2. The germline gives CDR1 SGHRS, CDR2 YFSETQ. This CDR3 has 16 amino acids. J was trimmed by 3 bases and V by 1 base; bases with no gene match: 3. In DNA form, the CDR3 reads TGCGCCAGCAGCTTGCCTGGACTAGCGGGGACAGATACGCAGTATTTT. Encoded protein: CASSLPGLAGTDTQYF.

Here the CDR3 DNA reads TGTGCCAGCACGGCGGGAGGGAACGAGCAGTACTTC. Its protein is CASTAGGNEQYF. The chain has TRBV6-1 and TRBJ2-7; 9 nucleotides line up with TRBD2. The CDR3 has 12 amino acids. The V gene end was trimmed by 7 bases and the J gene end by 5 bases; junction bases not matched to a gene: 3. Germline CDR1 is MNHNS and CDR2 is SASEGT.

V is TRBV10-3 and J is TRBJ1-4; 8 bases map to TRBD1. This CDR3 has 16 amino acids. Trimming cost V 2 bases and J 2 bases; bases outside gene matches: 4. In germline, CDR1 is ENHRY, CDR2 SYGVKD. The CDR3 nucleotides are TGTGCCATCAGTGAGATTCAGGGGGCCACTAATGAAAAACTGTTTTTT. It yields the protein CAISEIQGATNEKLFF.

The genes are TRBV5-4 and TRBJ1-3; TRBD1 matches at 7 bases. The CDR3 has 15 amino acids. CDR1 and CDR2 (germline): SGHNT, YYREEE (reference sequence). With V trimmed by 0 bases and J by 2 bases, 2 bases remained unmatched. CDR3 sequence reads: CASSLGGTAGNTIYF. The CDR3, as DNA: TGTGCCAGCAGCTTGGGCGGGACAGCTGGAAACACCATATATTTT.

The genes are TRBV19 and TRBJ1-1, with 8 bases lining up with TRBD1. J gave up 0 bases and V 7 bases, and 1 base lay outside the gene matches. The CDR3 length is 13 residues. Per the germline V gene, CDR1 is LNHDA and CDR2 is SQIVND (reference sequence). CDR3 sequence: CASKDRVNTEAFF. The CDR3 nucleotides are TGTGCCAGTAAGGACAGGGTGAACACTGAAGCTTTCTTT.

The chain recombines TRBV7-8 with TRBJ1-4; D is unclear. The V gene lost 5 bases and the J gene lost 7 bases, with 17 bases spanning the gap. The CDR3 has 15 amino acids. Germline V gives CDR1 SGHVS, CDR2 FQNEAQ. The CDR3, as DNA: TGTGCCAGCAGCCCAGAAATACGGGGTGGTGAAAAACTGTTTTTT. Protein product: CASSPEIRGGEKLFF.